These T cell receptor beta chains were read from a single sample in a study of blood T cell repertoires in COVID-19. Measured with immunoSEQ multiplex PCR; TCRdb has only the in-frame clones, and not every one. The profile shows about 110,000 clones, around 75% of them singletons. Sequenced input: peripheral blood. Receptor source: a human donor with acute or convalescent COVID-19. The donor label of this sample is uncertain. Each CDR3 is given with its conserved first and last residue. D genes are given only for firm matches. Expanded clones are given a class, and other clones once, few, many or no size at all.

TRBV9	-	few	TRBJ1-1	TGTGCCAGCAACCCAGGGTCGAACACTGAAGCTTTCTTT	CASNPGSNTEAFF
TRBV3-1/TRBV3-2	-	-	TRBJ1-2	TGTGCCAGCAGCCAAGCCTTTGGCTACACCTTC	CASSQAFGYTF
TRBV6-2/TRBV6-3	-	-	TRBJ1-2	TGTGCCAGCAGTTACCGCCCGGGGAGCTATGGCTACACCTTC	CASSYRPGSYGYTF
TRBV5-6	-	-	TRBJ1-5	TGTGCCAGCAGCTTGCTTTCGGGGGGCCCAAACAATCAGCCCCAGCATTTT	CASSLLSGGPNNQPQHF
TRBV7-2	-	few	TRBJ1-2	TGTGCCAGCAGCTCGTCCGGGTTAGGAGGAACCTATGGCTACACCTTC	CASSSSGLGGTYGYTF
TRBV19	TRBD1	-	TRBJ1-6	TGTGCCAGTAGCCTAGGACAGGTTTTCTCGGAGTCCTATAATTCACCCCTCCACTTT	CASSLGQVFSESYNSPLHF
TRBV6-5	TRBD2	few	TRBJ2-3	TGTGCCAGCAGTTACAGACGGGAGGCAGATACGCAGTATTTT	CASSYRREADTQYF
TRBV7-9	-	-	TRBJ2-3	TGTGCCAGCAGCTTCGGCAGGGCGACAGATACGCAGTATTTT	CASSFGRATDTQYF
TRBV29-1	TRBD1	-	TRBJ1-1	TGCAGCGCCGGACAGGGGCGCTCTGAAGCTTTCTTT	CSAGQGRSEAFF
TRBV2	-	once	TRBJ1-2	TGTGCCAGCAGTGAATCCCCAGATAACTATGGCTACACCTTC	CASSESPDNYGYTF
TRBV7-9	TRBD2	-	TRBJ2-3	TGTGCCAGCAGCTCCAAAAGGCTAGCGGGGGGGGCAGATACGCAGTATTTT	CASSSKRLAGGADTQYF
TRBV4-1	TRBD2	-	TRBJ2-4	TGCGCCAGCAGGTGGACTAGCGGGGAGTTGGCCAAAAACATTCAGTACTTC	CASRWTSGELAKNIQYF
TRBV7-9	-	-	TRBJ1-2	TGTGCCAGCAGCTTAAATTCAGCAGGCTCTCAAACCTTC	CASSLNSAGSQTF
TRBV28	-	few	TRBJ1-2	TGTGCCAGCCGAAAACCGACAGTTAACTATGGCTACACCTTC	CASRKPTVNYGYTF
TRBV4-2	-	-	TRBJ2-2	TGTGCCAGCAGCCACGAGCAACCGGCAGGGCCCGCCGGGGAGCTGTTTTTT	CASSHEQPAGPAGELFF
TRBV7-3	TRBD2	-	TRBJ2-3	TGTGCCAGCAGCATGACTAGCGGGGGTGCGGGGGACACAGATACGCAGTATTTT	CASSMTSGGAGDTDTQYF
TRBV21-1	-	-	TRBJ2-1	TGTGCCAGCTACACAGGGGGCTCGGGGCACAATGAGCAGTTCTTC	CASYTGGSGHNEQFF
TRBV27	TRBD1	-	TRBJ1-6	TGTGCCAGCAGTTTAGGAGGGGGCATTAATTCACCCCTCCACTTT	CASSLGGGINSPLHF
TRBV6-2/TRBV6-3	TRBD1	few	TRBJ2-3	TGTGCCAGCAGTGACCGGGGACAGGGTTCAGATACGCAGTATTTT	CASSDRGQGSDTQYF